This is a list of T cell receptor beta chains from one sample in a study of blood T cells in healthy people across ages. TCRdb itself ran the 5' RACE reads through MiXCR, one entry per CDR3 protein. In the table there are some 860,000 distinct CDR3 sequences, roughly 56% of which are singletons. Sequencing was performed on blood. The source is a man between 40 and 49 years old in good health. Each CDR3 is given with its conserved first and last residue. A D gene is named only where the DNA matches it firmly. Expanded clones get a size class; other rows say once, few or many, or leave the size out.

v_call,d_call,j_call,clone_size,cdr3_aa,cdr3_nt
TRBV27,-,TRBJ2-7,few,CASSDDRLSYEQYF,TGTGCCAGCAGTGATGACAGGCTCTCCTACGAGCAGTACTTC
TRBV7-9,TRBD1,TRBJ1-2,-,CASSLTLSGTGGNYGYTF,TGTGCCAGCAGCTTAACCCTTTCTGGGACAGGGGGCAACTATGGCTACACCTTC
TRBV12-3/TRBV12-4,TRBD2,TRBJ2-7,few,CASSSIKVGGTSGGYEQYF,TGTGCCAGCAGCTCGATAAAAGTAGGGGGGACTAGCGGGGGATACGAGCAGTACTTC
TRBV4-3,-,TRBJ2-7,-,CASSQAVSLLKVQYF,TGCGCCAGCAGCCAAGCGGTTAGCCTGCTTAAGGTGCAGTACTTC
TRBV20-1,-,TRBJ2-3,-,CSAPSHSTDTQYF,TGCAGTGCCCCGTCACATAGCACAGATACGCAGTATTTT
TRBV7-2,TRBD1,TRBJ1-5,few,CASSLDRGVGQPQHF,TGTGCCAGCAGCTTAGACAGGGGAGTCGGACAGCCCCAGCATTTT
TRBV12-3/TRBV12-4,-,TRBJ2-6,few,CASSIPDSGANVLTF,TGTGCCAGCAGTATACCGGACTCTGGGGCCAACGTCCTGACTTTC
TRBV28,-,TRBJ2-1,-,CASRPLTGSSYNEQFF,TGTGCCAGCAGGCCCCTGACAGGCAGCTCCTACAATGAGCAGTTCTTC
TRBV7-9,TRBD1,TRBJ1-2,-,CASSQGQEKYGYTF,TGTGCCAGCAGCCAAGGACAGGAGAAGTATGGCTACACCTTC
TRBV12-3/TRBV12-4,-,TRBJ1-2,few,CASRRGLHYSSNYGYTF,TGTGCCAGCAGGCGGGGACTTCACTATAGTTCTAACTATGGCTACACCTTC
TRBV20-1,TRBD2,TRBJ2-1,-,CSAIGSSGGSEQFF,TGCAGTGCTATAGGGTCTAGCGGGGGTAGTGAGCAGTTCTTC
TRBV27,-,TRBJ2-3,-,CASSFQGPRGPDTQNF,TGTGCCAGCAGTTTTCAGGGACCCCGTGGCCCAGATACGCAGAATTTT
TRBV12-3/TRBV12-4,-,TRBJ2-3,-,CASRSTGQSSTDTQYF,TGTGCCAGCAGATCCACGGGACAAAGTAGCACAGATACGCAGTATTTT
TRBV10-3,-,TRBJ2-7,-,CAISETRASYEQYF,TGTGCCATCAGTGAGACCCGGGCCTCCTACGAGCAGTACTTC
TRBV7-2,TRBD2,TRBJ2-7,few,CASSSPRRLAGGYEQYF,TGTGCCAGCAGCTCCCCCCGAAGACTAGCGGGAGGGTACGAGCAGTACTTC
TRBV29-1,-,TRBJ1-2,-,CSVGKGLGYGYTF,TGCAGCGTTGGAAAGGGGCTTGGCTATGGCTACACCTTC
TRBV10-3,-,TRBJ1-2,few,CATAAENYGYTF,TGTGCCACCGCAGCGGAGAACTATGGCTACACCTTC
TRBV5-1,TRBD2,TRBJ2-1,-,CASRWSASGGNEQFF,TGCGCCAGCAGGTGGTCGGCTAGCGGTGGCAATGAGCAGTTCTTC
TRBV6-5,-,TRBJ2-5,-,CASSYSREQGETQYF,TGTGCCAGCAGTTACTCCCGGGAGCAGGGAGAGACCCAGTACTTC
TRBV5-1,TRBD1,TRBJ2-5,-,CASSQTGGAGETQYF,TGCGCCAGCAGCCAGACAGGGGGCGCCGGGGAGACCCAGTACTTC
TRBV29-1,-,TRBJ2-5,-,CSTARGWQETQYF,TGCAGCACCGCGAGGGGTTGGCAAGAGACCCAGTACTTC
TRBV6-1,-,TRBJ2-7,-,CASSEGHTGTYEQYF,TGTGCCAGCAGTGAGGGACATACAGGGACCTACGAGCAGTACTTC
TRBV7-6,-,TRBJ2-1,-,CASIPRQYNEQFF,TGTGCCAGCATCCCACGACAGTACAATGAGCAGTTCTTC
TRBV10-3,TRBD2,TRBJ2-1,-,CAISESGVAGDNEQFF,TGTGCCATCAGTGAGTCCGGGGTAGCGGGGGACAATGAGCAGTTCTTC
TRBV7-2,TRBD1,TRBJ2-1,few,CASHRDRVNEQFF,TGTGCCAGCCATCGGGACAGGGTCAATGAGCAGTTCTTC
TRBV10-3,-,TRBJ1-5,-,CAISEHRQDSNQPQHF,TGTGCCATCAGTGAACATAGACAGGATAGCAATCAGCCCCAGCATTTT
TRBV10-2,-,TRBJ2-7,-,CASGRLQSSYEQYF,TGCGCCAGCGGCCGGCTGCAAAGTTCCTACGAGCAGTACTTC
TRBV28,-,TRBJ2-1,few,CASSPPRGRDSYNEQFF,TGTGCCAGCAGTCCACCCAGGGGAAGGGACTCCTACAATGAGCAGTTCTTC
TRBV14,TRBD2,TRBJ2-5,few,CASSPIAGGYNEQYF,TGTGCCAGCAGCCCTATCGCGGGAGGGTACAATGAGCAGTACTTC
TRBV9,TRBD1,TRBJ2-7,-,CASKGQANAYEQYF,TGTGCCAGCAAGGGACAGGCCAATGCCTACGAGCAGTACTTC
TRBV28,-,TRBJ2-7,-,CASSFGALEQYF,TGTGCCAGCAGTTTTGGGGCGCTCGAGCAGTACTTC
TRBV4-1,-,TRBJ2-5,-,CASSQAISATAQETQYF,TGCGCCAGCAGCCAAGCAATCTCAGCGACCGCCCAAGAGACCCAGTACTTC
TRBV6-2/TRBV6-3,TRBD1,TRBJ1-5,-,CASSSLDRENQPQHF,TGTGCCAGCAGTTCCCTGGACAGGGAGAATCAGCCCCAGCATTTT
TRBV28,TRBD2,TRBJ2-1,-,CASSRPGGAGGRYNEQFF,TGTGCCAGCAGTCGTCCGGGCGGGGCGGGGGGGCGCTACAATGAGCAGTTCTTC
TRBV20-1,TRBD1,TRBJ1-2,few,CSAEETGSNYGYTF,TGCAGTGCTGAGGAGACAGGGAGTAACTATGGCTACACCTTC
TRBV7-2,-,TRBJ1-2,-,CASSPRGGDNYGYTF,TGTGCCAGCAGCCCAAGGGGCGGAGATAACTATGGCTACACCTTC
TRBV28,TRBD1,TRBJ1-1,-,CASSLGTERSEAFF,TGTGCCAGCAGTTTGGGGACAGAGAGGTCTGAAGCTTTCTTT
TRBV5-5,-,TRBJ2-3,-,CASSPRLGGGDTQYF,TGTGCCAGCAGCCCCCGACTGGGGGGAGGAGATACGCAGTATTTT
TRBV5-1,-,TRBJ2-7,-,CASSLGGLGDSSYNEQYF,TGCGCCAGCAGCTTGGGAGGCCTAGGGGATAGCTCCTACAATGAGCAGTACTTC
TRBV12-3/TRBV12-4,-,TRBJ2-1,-,CASSLELRSYNEQFF,TGTGCCAGCAGTTTAGAGCTTCGCTCCTACAATGAGCAGTTCTTC
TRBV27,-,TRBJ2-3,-,CASSSKLTDTQYF,TGTGCCAGCAGTTCTAAGCTTACAGATACGCAGTATTTT
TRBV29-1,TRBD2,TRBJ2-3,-,CSGGLAGTPASTDTQYF,TGCAGCGGGGGACTAGCGGGAACCCCGGCGAGCACAGATACGCAGTATTTT
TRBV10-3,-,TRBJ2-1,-,CAISEGDTHNEQFF,TGTGCCATCAGTGAAGGGGACACGCACAATGAGCAGTTCTTC
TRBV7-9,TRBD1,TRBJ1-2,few,CASSLETGTGYGYTF,TGTGCCAGCAGCTTAGAGACCGGGACAGGGTATGGCTACACCTTC
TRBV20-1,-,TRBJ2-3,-,CSASPEADTQYF,TGCAGTGCTAGCCCCGAGGCAGATACGCAGTATTTT
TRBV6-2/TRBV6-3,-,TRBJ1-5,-,CAGTDSRYQPQHF,TGTGCCGGCACTGACAGCCGATATCAGCCCCAGCATTTT
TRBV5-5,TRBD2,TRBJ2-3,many,CASSPRLAGEDTQYF,TGTGCCAGCAGCCCCCGGCTAGCGGGAGAAGATACGCAGTATTTT
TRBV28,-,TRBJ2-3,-,CASSGAWGSLLSNTQYF,TGTGCCAGCAGTGGAGCATGGGGGTCCCTCCTTTCGAATACGCAGTATTTT
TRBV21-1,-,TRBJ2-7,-,CASSRTTNSNYEQYF,TGTGCCAGCAGCAGGACCACTAATTCGAACTACGAGCAGTACTTC
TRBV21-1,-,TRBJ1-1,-,CARRFLKLTENTEAFF,TGTGCCAGGAGATTTTTAAAACTGACAGAGAACACTGAAGCTTTCTTT
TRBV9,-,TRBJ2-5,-,CASSVEHGRQGTQYF,TGTGCCAGCAGCGTAGAGCACGGGAGACAAGGGACCCAGTACTTC
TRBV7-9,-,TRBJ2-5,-,CASSLAGAGDEQYF,TGTGCCAGCAGCTTAGCTGGGGCAGGGGATGAGCAGTACTTC
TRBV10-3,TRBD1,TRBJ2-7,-,CAISSGGADHEQYF,TGTGCCATCAGTTCAGGGGGCGCTGACCACGAGCAGTACTTC
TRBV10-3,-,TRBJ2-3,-,CAISHPMADTQYF,TGTGCCATCAGTCACCCCATGGCAGATACGCAGTATTTT
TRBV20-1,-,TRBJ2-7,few,CSARDMGEKYF,TGCAGTGCTAGAGATATGGGAGAGAAGTACTTC
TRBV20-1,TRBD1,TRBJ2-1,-,CSARVPGTGAEQFF,TGCAGTGCTAGAGTCCCTGGGACAGGGGCTGAGCAGTTCTTC
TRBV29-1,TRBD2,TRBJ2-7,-,CSVVWGRGSYEQYF,TGCAGCGTTGTTTGGGGGAGGGGTTCCTACGAGCAGTACTTC
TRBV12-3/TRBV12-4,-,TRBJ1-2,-,CASSSQGGFDGYTF,TGTGCCAGCAGTTCCCAAGGGGGGTTCGACGGCTACACCTTC